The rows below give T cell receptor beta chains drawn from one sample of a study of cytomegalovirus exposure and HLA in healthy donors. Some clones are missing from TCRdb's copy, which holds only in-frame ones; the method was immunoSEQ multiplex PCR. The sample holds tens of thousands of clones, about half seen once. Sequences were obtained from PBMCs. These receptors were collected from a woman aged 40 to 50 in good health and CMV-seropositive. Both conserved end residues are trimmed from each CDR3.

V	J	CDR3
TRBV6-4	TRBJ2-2	ASSDATGGSTGELF
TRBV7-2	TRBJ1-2	ASSLTSYDTYGYT
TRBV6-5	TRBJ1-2	ASSYTTGTGYT
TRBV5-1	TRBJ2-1	ASSLGRGRDNEQF
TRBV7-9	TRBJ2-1	ASSIGGWDEQF
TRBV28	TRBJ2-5	ASRVADQETQY
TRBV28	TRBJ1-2	ASRYRGAYGYT
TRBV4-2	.	ASSQTTSGGTEYEQY
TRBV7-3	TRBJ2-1	ASSLTGTSGALGTSYNEQF
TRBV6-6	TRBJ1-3	ASSAATGSGNTIY
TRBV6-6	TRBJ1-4	ASRNSNEKLF
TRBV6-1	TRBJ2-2	ASSESQGYTGELF
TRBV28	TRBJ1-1	ASSLIGTLNTEAF
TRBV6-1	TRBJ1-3	ASSTGAGNTIY
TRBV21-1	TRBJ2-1	ASSEREGQGVDNEQF
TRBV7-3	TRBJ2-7	ASSARTSGEQY
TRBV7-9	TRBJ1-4	ASRSRSGEKLF
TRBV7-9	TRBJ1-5	ASSLAQANQPQH
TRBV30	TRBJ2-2	AWGASGNGELF
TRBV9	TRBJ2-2	ASSVAGGPGELF